These 24 T cell receptor beta chains share one sample of origin, sequenced in a study of cytomegalovirus exposure and HLA in healthy donors. It was with 60 Vbeta and 13 Jbeta primers that the PCR ran. Here immunoSEQ multiplex PCR was the method, and the copy in TCRdb shows in-frame clones only, minus some. The sample has around 180,000 clones, around 81% seen once; the top ten hold more than 1.5%. The sequencing input was PBMCs. The receptor source for this set is a man younger than 35 in good health and CMV-seronegative.

This CDR3 is CASSTGTGGYEQYF. For the CDR3, the DNA is TGTGCCAGCAGTACCGGGACAGGGGGCTACGAGCAGTACTTC. The genes are TRBV27 and TRBJ2-7, with TRBD1 identical over 11 bases. J was trimmed by 3 bases and V by 5 bases; bases with no gene match: 3. The CDR3 extends over 14 amino acids. CDR1 and CDR2 from the germline V gene are MNHEY and SMNVEV (reference sequence).

This clone was counted a few times. Here the CDR3 reads CAIAVGTGELFF. CDR3 nucleotide sequence: TGTGCCATCGCGGTCGGCACCGGGGAGCTGTTTTTT. This chain links TRBV10-3 with TRBJ2-2; no reliable D call. The ends were cut back, 8 bases at V and 4 bases at J, with 8 bases in the middle. The CDR3 consists of 12 residues. The V gene's germline CDR1 is ENHRY and CDR2 SYGVKD.

V is TRBV28 and J is TRBJ1-1; tentatively, D is TRBD1 (5 bases). The V end lost 2 bases, the J end lost 8 bases, and 18 bases lay between the germline ends. This CDR3 has 15 residues. Germline CDR1 and CDR2: MDHEN and SYDVKM. In nucleotides, the CDR3 is TGTGCCAGCAGTTTACCCTCGGGAGGGGTCAGCGAAGCTTTCTTT. Translation gives CASSLPSGGVSEAFF.

J is TRBJ1-1 and V is TRBV9; TRBD1 might be the D (5 bases). The ends were cut back, 1 base at V and 5 bases at J, with 18 bases in the middle. The germline V gene has CDR1 SGDLS and CDR2 YYNGEE. The CDR3 covers 16 residues. As DNA, the CDR3 is TGTGCCAGCAGCGTATCTGTGGGGGAGGTTTGGACTGAAGCTTTCTTT. This translates into CASSVSVGEVWTEAFF.

This clone was detected once. This chain uses TRBV4-3 with TRBJ1-2; 7 nucleotides line up with TRBD1. This CDR3 has 14 residues. The J segment lost 4 bases and the V segment lost 0 bases, leaving 2 bases of the junction unmatched. The germline V gene encodes CDR1 LGHNA and CDR2 YSLEER. CDR3 residues: CASSQDRDSYGYTF. The DNA for the CDR3 is TGCGCCAGCAGCCAAGACCGGGACAGCTATGGCTACACCTTC.

V is TRBV7-2 and J is TRBJ2-5; D unclear. Per germline, CDR1 SGHTA and CDR2 FQGNSA. The V end was cut by 3 bases, the J end by 2 bases, with 10 bases between. The CDR3 contains 14 residues. The CDR3 protein is CASSFKRSQETQYF. The CDR3 DNA follows: TGTGCCAGCAGCTTTAAGAGGTCACAAGAGACCCAGTACTTC.

The CDR3, as DNA: TGCGCCAGCAGCTTGGGCGGCAGTCACTCTGGAAACACCATATATTTT. This translates into CASSLGGSHSGNTIYF. This chain links TRBV5-1 with TRBJ1-3; D call uncertain. The CDR3 is 16 amino acids. CDR1 is SGHRS and CDR2 is YFSETQ in the germline V gene. The V end lost 0 bases, the J end lost 0 bases, and 10 bases lay between the germline ends.

The chain recombines TRBV2 with TRBJ2-1; 10 positions match TRBD1. The germline V gene encodes CDR1 SNHLY and CDR2 FYNNEI. Losses at the gene ends were 6 bases for V and 7 bases for J; bases not matched to a gene: 6. There are 14 residues in the CDR3. The CDR3 region has the DNA TGTGCCAGCAGCTTGGACAGGGGGGAGAATGAGCAGTTCTTC. It is translated as CASSLDRGENEQFF.

The chain carries TRBV4-1 and TRBJ2-7, with D tentatively TRBD2 (5 bases). The germline V and J ends were trimmed by 7 bases and 1 base, with 17 bases remaining between them. Per the germline V gene, CDR1 is MGHRA and CDR2 is YSYEKL. CDR3 length: 15 amino acids. CDR3 sequence reads: CASTPGRGWSYEQYF. DNA for the CDR3: TGCGCCAGCACCCCGGGGAGAGGGTGGTCCTACGAGCAGTACTTC.

A single count supports this clone. The genes are TRBV18 and TRBJ2-2; 13 bases fit TRBD2. The CDR3 runs to 17 residues. Germline V gene lookup returns CDR1 KGHSH and CDR2 LQKENI. After removal of 5 bases from V and 4 bases from J, the junction contained 7 bases not matched to a gene. The DNA of the CDR3 is TGTGCCAGCTCAACGGGACTAGCGGGGATCAGCACCGGGGAGCTGTTTTTT. This codes for CASSTGLAGISTGELFF. The entire variable domain, with the rest obtained from reference TRBV18 and TRBJ2-2, is as follows: NAGVMQNPRHLVRRRGQEARLRCSPMKGHSHVYWYRQLPEEGLKFMVYLQKENIIDESGMPKERFSAEFPKEGPSILRIQQVVRGDSAAYFCASSTGLAGISTGELFFGEGSRLTVL.

The chain has TRBV5-1 and TRBJ2-3; D might be TRBD1 (6 bases). Germline lookup yields CDR1 SGHRS and CDR2 YFSETQ. The CDR3 loop spans 13 amino acids. V was cut by 2 bases and J by 6 bases, with 10 bases left in between. The CDR3 DNA reads as TGCGCCAGCAGCTTACCCACAGGGGATACGCAGTATTTT. Its translation: CASSLPTGDTQYF. Filled out from reference TRBV5-1 and TRBJ2-3, the complete variable domain reads KAGVTQTPRYLIKTRGQQVTLSCSPISGHRSVSWYQQTPGQGLQFLFEYFSETQRNKGNFPGRFSGRQFSNSRSEMNVSTLELGDSALYLCASSLPTGDTQYFGPGTRLTVL.

DNA of the CDR3: TGTGCCAGCAGATCCTTTGGGGGGGGCCCAGATACGCAGTATTTT. It specifies CASRSFGGGPDTQYF. The gene calls are TRBV6-5 and TRBJ2-3; D might be TRBD2 (7 bases). Germline loops: CDR1 MNHEY, CDR2 SVGAGI. The germline V and J ends were trimmed by 6 bases and 4 bases, with 17 bases remaining between them. There are 15 residues in the CDR3.

This chain links TRBV5-6 with TRBJ2-5, with D tentatively TRBD2 (6 bases). The V gene lost 2 bases and the J gene lost 5 bases, with 10 bases spanning the gap. Looked up from germline, CDR1 is SGHDT and CDR2 is YYEEEE. The CDR3 sequence is 13 residues long. The CDR3 sequence: CASSFGGRETQYF. The CDR3 DNA follows: TGTGCCAGCAGCTTTGGGGGGAGGGAGACCCAGTACTTC.

The chain links TRBV6-1 to TRBJ1-1, with 8 bases lining up with TRBD1. CDR3 size: 13 residues. J lost 6 bases, V lost 7 bases, and 7 bases had no gene match. CDR1 and CDR2 from the germline V gene are MNHNS and SASEGT. CDR3 sequence reads: CASNRQGFAEAFF. CDR3 bases: TGTGCCAGCAACCGACAGGGGTTCGCTGAAGCTTTCTTT.

This clone has just a few counts. The V and J genes are TRBV5-1 and TRBJ2-7; TRBD1 might be the D (6 bases). Trimming stripped 5 bases from V and 7 bases from J, with 16 bases between. The CDR3 extends over 13 amino acids. The germline V gene encodes CDR1 SGHRS and CDR2 YFSETQ. The CDR3 bases are TGCGCCAGCAGTGGGGCAGGGGCGTGGGAGCAGTACTTC. Translation gives CASSGAGAWEQYF.

The genes are TRBV10-3 and TRBJ1-1; D is perhaps TRBD1 (6 bases). Between the trimmed V and J ends, which lost 2 bases and 1 base, there was a span of 8 bases. CDR1 is ENHRY, CDR2 SYGVKD, per germline. The length of the CDR3 is 14 residues. CDR3 amino acids: CAISEGRGNTEAFF. CDR3 in DNA: TGTGCCATCAGTGAGGGCAGGGGGAACACTGAAGCTTTCTTT.

The chain employs TRBV13 and TRBJ2-3, with D perhaps matching TRBD1 (6 bases). Germline V gene sequence: CDR1 PRHDT, CDR2 FYEKMQ (reference sequence). V gave up 5 bases and J gave up 1 base, with 19 bases separating them. The CDR3 loop spans 17 amino acids. CDR3 coding DNA: TGTGCCAGCAGCCCCCGGGACATTCAACGGGGCACAGATACGCAGTATTTT. Amino acid sequence: CASSPRDIQRGTDTQYF.

The V gene is TRBV4-3, the J gene TRBJ2-5; weak D call: TRBD1 (5 bases). Per the germline V gene, CDR1 is LGHNA and CDR2 is YSLEER. The CDR3 consists of 13 residues. V was shortened by 1 base and J by 3 bases, with 6 bases between the two germline ends. CDR3 nucleotides: TGCGCCAGCAGCCAAGGCAGGGAAGAGACCCAGTACTTC. The encoded protein is CASSQGREETQYF.

This clone turned up a few times. V usage is TRBV6-6 and J usage is TRBJ2-7, with TRBD1 matching 8 bases. The CDR3 length is 14 residues. V was clipped by 2 bases and J by 4 bases; unmatched bases: 4. The V gene's germline CDR1 is MNHNY and CDR2 SVGAGI (reference sequence). Written as DNA, the CDR3 is TGTGCCAGCAGTTACGGGCAGGGGGCTTACGAGCAGTACTTC. This encodes CASSYGQGAYEQYF.

As DNA, the CDR3 is TGTGCCAGCAGCGGGAGGGATCCCACAGATACGCAGTATTTT. Its translation is CASSGRDPTDTQYF. The genes are TRBV7-2 and TRBJ2-3; the match to TRBD2 covers 7 bases. The germline CDR1 and CDR2 sequences are SGHTA and FQGNSA. The CDR3 runs to 14 residues. The ends lost 5 bases at V and 2 bases at J; junction bases unmatched: 4. The full variable domain, completed using reference TRBV7-2 and TRBJ2-3, is GAGVSQSPSNKVTEKGKDVELRCDPISGHTALYWYRQSLGQGLEFLIYFQGNSAPDKSGLPSDRFSAERTGGSVSTLTIQRTQQEDSAVYLCASSGRDPTDTQYFGPGTRLTVL.

This chain links TRBV5-1 with TRBJ2-2; 8 nucleotides match TRBD1. The V gene's germline CDR1 is SGHRS and CDR2 YFSETQ. Trimming at V came to 6 bases and at J to 0 bases, leaving 1 base not matched to a gene. The CDR3 totals 14 residues. This CDR3 is CASTGGTNTGELFF. CDR3 DNA sequence: TGCGCCAGCACAGGGGGCACGAACACCGGGGAGCTGTTTTTT.

The chain combines TRBV9 with TRBJ2-3; TRBD2 matches 8 bases. In germline, CDR1 is SGDLS, CDR2 YYNGEE. The CDR3 contains 18 residues. The junction had 12 bases not matched to a gene; V was cut back by 2 bases and J by 1 base. CDR3 sequence (DNA): TGTGCCAGCAGCGTTACTAGCGCGGGGGGCCCCGGCACAGATACGCAGTATTTT. Amino acid sequence: CASSVTSAGGPGTDTQYF. The full variable domain, with the rest looked up from reference TRBV9 and TRBJ2-3, is DSGVTQTPKHLITATGQRVTLRCSPRSGDLSVYWYQQSLDQGLQFLIQYYNGEERAKGNILERFSAQQFPDLHSELNLSSLELGDSALYFCASSVTSAGGPGTDTQYFGPGTRLTVL.

The chain links TRBV4-3 to TRBJ2-7, with 7 bases that match TRBD1. Germline lookup yields CDR1 LGHNA and CDR2 YSLEER. V shed 0 bases and J 3 bases; nucleotides not matched to a gene: 2. The CDR3 loop spans 14 amino acids. The CDR3 is CASSQDNRGYEQYF. DNA for the CDR3: TGCGCCAGCAGCCAAGATAACAGGGGCTACGAGCAGTACTTC.

The V and J genes are TRBV5-1 and TRBJ1-1; D is ambiguous. This CDR3 has 13 amino acids. The V gene lost 4 bases and the J gene lost 1 base, with 8 bases spanning the gap. The germline V gene has CDR1 SGHRS and CDR2 YFSETQ. The CDR3 is CASSLRGNTEAFF. DNA of the CDR3: TGCGCCAGCAGCCTGAGAGGGAACACTGAAGCTTTCTTT. Based on the CDR3 plus reference TRBV5-1 and TRBJ1-1, the full variable domain is KAGVTQTPRYLIKTRGQQVTLSCSPISGHRSVSWYQQTPGQGLQFLFEYFSETQRNKGNFPGRFSGRQFSNSRSEMNVSTLELGDSALYLCASSLRGNTEAFFGQGTRLTVV.